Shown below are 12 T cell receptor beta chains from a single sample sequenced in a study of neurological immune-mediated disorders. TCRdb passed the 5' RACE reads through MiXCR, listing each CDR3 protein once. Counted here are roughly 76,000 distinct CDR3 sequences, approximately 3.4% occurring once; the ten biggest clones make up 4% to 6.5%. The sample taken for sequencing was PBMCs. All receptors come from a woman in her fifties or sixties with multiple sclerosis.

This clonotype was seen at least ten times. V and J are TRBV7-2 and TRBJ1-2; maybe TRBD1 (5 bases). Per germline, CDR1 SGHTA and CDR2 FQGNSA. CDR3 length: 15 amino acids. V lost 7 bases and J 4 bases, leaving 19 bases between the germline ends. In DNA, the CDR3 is TGTGCCAGCACCTCGGGGGGTATGAACTTCTATGGCTACACCTTC. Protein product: CASTSGGMNFYGYTF.

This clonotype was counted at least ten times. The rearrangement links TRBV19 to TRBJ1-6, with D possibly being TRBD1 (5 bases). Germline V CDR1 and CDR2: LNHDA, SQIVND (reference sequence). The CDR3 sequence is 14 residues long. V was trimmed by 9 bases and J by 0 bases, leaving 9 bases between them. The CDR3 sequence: CASGGASYNSPLHF. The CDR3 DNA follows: TGTGCCAGCGGAGGGGCCTCCTATAATTCACCCCTCCACTTT.

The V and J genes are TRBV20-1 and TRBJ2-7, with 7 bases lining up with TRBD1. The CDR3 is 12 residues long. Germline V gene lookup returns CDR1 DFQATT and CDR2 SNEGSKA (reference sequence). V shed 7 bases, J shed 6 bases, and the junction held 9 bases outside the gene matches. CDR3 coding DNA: TGCAGTGGAACGAGACAGGGACGCGAGCAGTACTTC. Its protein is CSGTRQGREQYF.

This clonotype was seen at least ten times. In DNA form, the CDR3 reads TGCGCCAGCAGCTCCGGGACAGGACTTAAAGAGACCCAGTACTTC. Residues: CASSSGTGLKETQYF. The V and J genes are TRBV5-1 and TRBJ2-5; 8 nucleotides agree with TRBD1. CDR3 size: 15 residues. Germline V lookup: CDR1 SGHRS, CDR2 YFSETQ. V dropped 3 bases and J dropped 3; count of bases not matched to a gene: 7. Drawing the rest from reference TRBV5-1 and TRBJ2-5, the complete variable domain is KAGVTQTPRYLIKTRGQQVTLSCSPISGHRSVSWYQQTPGQGLQFLFEYFSETQRNKGNFPGRFSGRQFSNSRSEMNVSTLELGDSALYLCASSSGTGLKETQYFGPGTRLLVL.

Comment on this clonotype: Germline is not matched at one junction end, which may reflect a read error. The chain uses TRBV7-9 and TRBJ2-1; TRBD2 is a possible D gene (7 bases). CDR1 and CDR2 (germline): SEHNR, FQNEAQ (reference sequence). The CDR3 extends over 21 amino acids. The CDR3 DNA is TGTGCCAGCAGCCCCACCGGTGGAGGGGGGGCCTTACCAAGCTCCTACAATGAGAAGTTCTTC. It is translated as CASSPTGGGGALPSSYNEKFF. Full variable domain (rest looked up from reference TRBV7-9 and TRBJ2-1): DTGVSQNPRHKITKRGQNVTFRCDPISEHNRLYWYRQTLGQGPEFLTYFQNEAQLEKSRLLSDRFSAERPKGSFSTLEIQRTEQGDSAMYLCASSPTGGGGALPSSYNEKFFGPGTRLTVL.

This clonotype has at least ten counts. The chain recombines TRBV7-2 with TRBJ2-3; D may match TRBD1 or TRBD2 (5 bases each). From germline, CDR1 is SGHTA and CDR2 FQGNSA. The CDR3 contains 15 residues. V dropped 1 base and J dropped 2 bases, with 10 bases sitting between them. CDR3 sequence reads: CASSLGGPHTDTQYF. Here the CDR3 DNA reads TGTGCCAGCAGCTTAGGGGGACCACACACAGATACGCAGTATTTT. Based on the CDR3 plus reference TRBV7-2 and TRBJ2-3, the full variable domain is GAGVSQSPSNKVTEKGKDVELRCDPISGHTALYWYRQSLGQGLEFLIYFQGNSAPDKSGLPSDRFSAERTGGSVSTLTIQRTQQEDSAVYLCASSLGGPHTDTQYFGPGTRLTVL.

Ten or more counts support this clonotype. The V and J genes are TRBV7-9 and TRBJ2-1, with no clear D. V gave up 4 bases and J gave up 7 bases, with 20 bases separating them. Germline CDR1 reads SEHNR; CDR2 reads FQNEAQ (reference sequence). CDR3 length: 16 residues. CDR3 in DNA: TGTGCCAGCAGCTCGTCCGCAGGATCCCTCTGGAATGAGCAGTTCTTC. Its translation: CASSSSAGSLWNEQFF.

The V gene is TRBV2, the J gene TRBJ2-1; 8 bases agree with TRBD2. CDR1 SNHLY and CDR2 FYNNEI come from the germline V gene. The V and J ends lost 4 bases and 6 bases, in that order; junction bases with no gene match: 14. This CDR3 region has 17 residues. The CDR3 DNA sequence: TGTGCCAGCAGTGCTACCGCCTATAGCGGGGCCATCAATGAGCAGTTCTTC. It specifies CASSATAYSGAINEQFF.

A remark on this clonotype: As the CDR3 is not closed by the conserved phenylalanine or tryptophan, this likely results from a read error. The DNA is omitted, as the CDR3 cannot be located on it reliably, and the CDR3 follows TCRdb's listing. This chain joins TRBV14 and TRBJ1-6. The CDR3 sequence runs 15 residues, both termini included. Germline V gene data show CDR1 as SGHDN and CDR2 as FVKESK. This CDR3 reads CASSQRTVGNSTLNI.

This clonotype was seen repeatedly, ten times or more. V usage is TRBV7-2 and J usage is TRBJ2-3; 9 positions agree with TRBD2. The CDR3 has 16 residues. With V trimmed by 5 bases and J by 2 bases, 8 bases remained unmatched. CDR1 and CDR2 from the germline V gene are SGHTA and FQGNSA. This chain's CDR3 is CASSLGTSRLTDTQYF. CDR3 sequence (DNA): TGTGCCAGCAGCCTAGGGACTAGCCGCCTCACAGATACGCAGTATTTT.

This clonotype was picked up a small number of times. CDR3 DNA sequence: TGTGCCAGCAGCTCCTACCCGGGGAAGCCTGATTCACCCCTCCACTTT. Its protein product is CASSSYPGKPDSPLHF. The chain carries TRBV5-6 and TRBJ1-6; D is undetermined. Germline lookup yields CDR1 SGHDT and CDR2 YYEEEE. There are 16 residues in the CDR3. V shed 3 bases and J shed 8 bases, with 18 bases lying between them.

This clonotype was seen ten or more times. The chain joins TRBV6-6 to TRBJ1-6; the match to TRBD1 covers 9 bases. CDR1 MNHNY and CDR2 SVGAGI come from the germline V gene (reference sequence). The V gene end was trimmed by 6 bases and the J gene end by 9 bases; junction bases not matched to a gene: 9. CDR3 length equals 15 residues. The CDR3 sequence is CASSTQTGGISPLHF. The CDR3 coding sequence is TGTGCCAGCAGCACGCAGACAGGGGGTATTTCACCCCTCCACTTT.